Listed below are T cell receptor beta chains from one sample, sequenced in a study of control samples from healthy donors and cancer patients. Method: immunoSEQ multiplex PCR; TCRdb's copy keeps in-frame clones and lacks some. Among approximately 12,000 clones listed, approximately 94% were seen once. The sequencing sample was made of PBMCs. These receptors all stem from a man aged 65 to 79 with head and neck cancer. Each CDR3 is given with its conserved first and last residue. A D gene is named only where the DNA matches it firmly. Where a row states a size, it is once, few, many or the class of an expanded clone; other rows omit it.

d_call	clone_size	j_call	v_call	cdr3_nt	cdr3_aa
TRBD1	.	TRBJ2-7	TRBV5-1	TGCGCCAGCAGCCGCTCTGGGACAGGGAGGTACGAGCAGTACTTC	CASSRSGTGRYEQYF
TRBD1	once	TRBJ2-2	TRBV5-1	TGCGCCAGCAGCACTGGACAGGGAAACACCGGGGAGCTGTTTTTT	CASSTGQGNTGELFF
.	.	TRBJ2-2	TRBV7-9	TGTGCCAGCAGCTTAGGGACGCTATCCACCGGGGAGCTGTTTTTT	CASSLGTLSTGELFF
TRBD1	.	TRBJ1-4	TRBV28	TGTGCCAGCACCCGACAGGGTCATGAAAAACTGTTTTTT	CASTRQGHEKLFF
.	.	TRBJ1-6	TRBV11-2	TGTGCCAGCAGCTTAGATTGGGGAGGCCCTGGGGCCCTCCACTTT	CASSLDWGGPGALHF
.	.	TRBJ2-7	TRBV21-1	TGTGCCAGCAGCAAAGCAGGGCCCTACTCCTACGAGCAGTACTTC	CASSKAGPYSYEQYF
.	.	TRBJ2-7	TRBV28	TGTGCCAGCAGCTGGACCGACGAGCAGTACTTC	CASSWTDEQYF
TRBD2	.	TRBJ2-3	TRBV7-3	TGTGCCAGCAGCTTAACGGGGCGGGAGACCACAGATACGCAGTATTTT	CASSLTGRETTDTQYF
.	.	TRBJ1-5	TRBV19	TGTGCCAGTAGTAAGGTTGAGGCGCAGGGCAATCAGCCCCAGCATTTT	CASSKVEAQGNQPQHF
TRBD2	.	TRBJ2-3	TRBV2	TGTGCCAGCAATCCAACGGGACTAGCGTCAGATACGCAGTATTTT	CASNPTGLASDTQYF
.	.	TRBJ1-1	TRBV12-3/TRBV12-4	TGTGCCAGCAGTTTAGCCAGGGAGACTGAAGCTTTCTTT	CASSLARETEAFF
.	.	TRBJ2-3	TRBV5-1	TGCGCCAGCAGCACCAGACAGGTAGAAGATACGCAGTATTTT	CASSTRQVEDTQYF
.	.	TRBJ2-1	TRBV7-3	TGTGCCAGCAGCTTAAGTGGAGGGGTGGCTTACAATGAGCAGTTCTTC	CASSLSGGVAYNEQFF
TRBD1	.	TRBJ1-6	TRBV5-1	TGCGCCAGCAGCTTGGTAGGGACAGGCTTCTCCCGGACGACAAATTCACCCCTCCACTTT	CASSLVGTGFSRTTNSPLHF
TRBD1	few	TRBJ1-5	TRBV2	TGTGCCAGCCAGGGAGACAGGGGCAATCAGCCCCAGCATTTT	CASQGDRGNQPQHF
.	.	TRBJ1-2	TRBV7-2	TGTGCCAGCAGCTTACGGGTGGACTATGGCTACACCTTC	CASSLRVDYGYTF
.	.	TRBJ1-3	TRBV10-2	TGCGCCAGCAGCCCGGGACTGAACTCTGGAAACACCATATATTTT	CASSPGLNSGNTIYF
TRBD2	.	TRBJ2-7	TRBV18	TGTGCCAGCTCACCACCAGCAACCGCGCGGGGGTACGAGCAGTACTTC	CASSPPATARGYEQYF
.	.	TRBJ2-7	TRBV7-9	TGTGCCAGCAGCCCCTTCGGGCGGACAAGCTCCTACGAGCAGTACTTC	CASSPFGRTSSYEQYF
.	.	TRBJ1-6	TRBV5-4	TGTGCCAGCAGCCAACTGCAGAATGCGGAGAATTCACCCCTCCACTTT	CASSQLQNAENSPLHF
.	.	TRBJ2-1	TRBV7-9	TGTGCCAGCAGCTTAATTGACTTGGGGCAGTTCTTC	CASSLIDLGQFF
TRBD1	.	TRBJ2-7	TRBV6-5	TGTGCCAGTCTTCGGGACAGGGCCTACGAGCAGTACTTC	CASLRDRAYEQYF
TRBD1	.	TRBJ2-2	TRBV2	TGTGCCAGCAGATACACAGGGGTCACCGGGGAGCTGTTTTTT	CASRYTGVTGELFF
TRBD1	.	TRBJ1-5	TRBV6-6	TGTGCCAGCAGCCGACAGGGACCAGGCAATCAGCCCCAGCATTTT	CASSRQGPGNQPQHF
TRBD1	.	TRBJ1-1	TRBV5-1	TGCGCCAGCAGCTTGGTCGCGACAGGGGGCACTGAAGCTTTCTTT	CASSLVATGGTEAFF
.	.	TRBJ2-5	TRBV16	TGTGCCAGCAGTCCTCACTGGGAGCAAGAGACCCAGTACTTC	CASSPHWEQETQYF
TRBD2	.	TRBJ2-1	TRBV11-3	TGTGCCAGCAGCTTAGCCGGGACTAGCGACAGACATGAGCAGTTCTTC	CASSLAGTSDRHEQFF
TRBD1	.	TRBJ2-7	TRBV15	TGTGCCACCAGCAGAGATCGACAGGGGTGCTACTTC	CATSRDRQGCYF
.	.	TRBJ1-5	TRBV12-5	TGTGCTAGTGGCCAAGAAGGGGGTAGCCAGCCCCAGCATTTT	CASGQEGGSQPQHF
.	few	TRBJ2-2	TRBV6-6	TGTGCCAGCAGCTTTACTGGGGAGCTGTTTTTT	CASSFTGELFF
TRBD1	.	TRBJ1-1	TRBV9	TGTGCCAGCAGCACCCGGGACAGGGAAGCGAACACTGAAGCTTTCTTT	CASSTRDREANTEAFF
.	.	TRBJ1-1	TRBV10-3	TGTGCCATCAGTGAGTCAAGGGCCAACACTGAAGCTTTCTTT	CAISESRANTEAFF
.	.	TRBJ1-2	TRBV5-1	TGCGCCAGCAGCTTGGCCCAGGAAGCCTACACCTTC	CASSLAQEAYTF
.	.	TRBJ2-2	TRBV7-6	TGTGCCAGCTCTCCTCTCGTCGGGGAAAGCACCGGGGAGCTGTTTTTT	CASSPLVGESTGELFF
.	once	TRBJ2-5	TRBV19	TGTGCCAGTAGTACTAGCGTTGTGGAGACCCAGTACTTC	CASSTSVVETQYF
TRBD2	.	TRBJ2-5	TRBV5-1	TGCGCCAGCAGCTTCGAGTCTAGCGGGGGGGCCGGAGAGACCCAGTACTTC	CASSFESSGGAGETQYF
TRBD2	.	TRBJ2-7	TRBV9	TGTGCCAGCAACGATCCAGCGGGGGGCCTCTTTAGGTACGAGCAGTACTTC	CASNDPAGGLFRYEQYF
.	.	TRBJ1-2	TRBV19	TGTGCCAGTAGTGCCCCAACAGGGAGGGGCTACACCTTC	CASSAPTGRGYTF
TRBD2	.	TRBJ2-1	TRBV2	TGTGCCAGCAGGACTAGCGGGAGGGCATACAATGAGCAGTTCTTC	CASRTSGRAYNEQFF
.	.	TRBJ2-5	TRBV5-1	TGCGCCAGCAGCTTGGAGGGCAGATACCAAGAGACCCAGTACTTC	CASSLEGRYQETQYF
TRBD2	.	TRBJ2-5	TRBV27	TGTGCCAGCAGCCGGGAGGTCGGCGGTGAGACCCAGTACTTC	CASSREVGGETQYF
.	.	TRBJ1-6	TRBV5-4	TGTGCCAGCAGCTTGGGAGGAGGGAGCTCCTATAATTCACCCCTCCACTTT	CASSLGGGSSYNSPLHF
.	.	TRBJ1-1	TRBV18	TGTGCCAGCTCACCACCGGGGGCCGATAGCAAAGCTTTCTTT	CASSPPGADSKAFF
TRBD1	.	TRBJ2-7	TRBV18	TGTGCCAGCTCACCACGGCAGGGGGCGTACGAGCAGTACTTC	CASSPRQGAYEQYF
.	.	TRBJ2-1	TRBV11-2	TGTGCCAGCAGCATGTGGGGGAGTAACAATGAGCAGTTCTTC	CASSMWGSNNEQFF
TRBD1	.	TRBJ1-2	TRBV30	TGTGCCTCCCGACAGGGCCGAAACTATGGCTACACCTTC	CASRQGRNYGYTF
.	.	TRBJ2-7	TRBV2	TGTGCCAGCAGTGAAGGACAGACTGAGGGGGAGCAGTACTTC	CASSEGQTEGEQYF
TRBD1	.	TRBJ1-4	TRBV6-5	TGTGCCAGCAGTAGACAGGGTTTGGAAAAACTGTTTTTT	CASSRQGLEKLFF
TRBD2	.	TRBJ2-5	TRBV19	TGTGCCAGTAGCCCCGGGACTAGCAGGACCCAGTACTTC	CASSPGTSRTQYF
TRBD1	.	TRBJ1-1	TRBV7-9	TGTGCCAGCAGCTCACAGGGGGCGGGGACTGAAGCTTTCTTT	CASSSQGAGTEAFF
.	.	TRBJ2-2	TRBV7-7	TGTGCCAGCAGCCGGGAGCTAGAGAACACCGGGGAGCTGTTTTTT	CASSRELENTGELFF
.	.	TRBJ1-2	TRBV3-1/TRBV3-2	TGTGCCAGCAGCCAAGGTATCGGACAGTCATATGGCTACACCTTC	CASSQGIGQSYGYTF